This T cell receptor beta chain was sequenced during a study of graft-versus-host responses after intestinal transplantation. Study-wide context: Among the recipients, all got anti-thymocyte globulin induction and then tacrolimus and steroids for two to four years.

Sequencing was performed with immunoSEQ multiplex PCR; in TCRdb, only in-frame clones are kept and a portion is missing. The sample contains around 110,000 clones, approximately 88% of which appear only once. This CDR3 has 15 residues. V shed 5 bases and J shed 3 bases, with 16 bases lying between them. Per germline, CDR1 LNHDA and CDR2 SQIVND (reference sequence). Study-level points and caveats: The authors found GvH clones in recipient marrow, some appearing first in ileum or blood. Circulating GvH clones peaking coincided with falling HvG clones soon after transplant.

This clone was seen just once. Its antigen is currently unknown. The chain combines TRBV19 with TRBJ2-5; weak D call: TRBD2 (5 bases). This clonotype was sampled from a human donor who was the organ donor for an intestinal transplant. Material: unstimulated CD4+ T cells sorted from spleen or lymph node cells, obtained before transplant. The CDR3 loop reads CASSPHPPAEETQYF. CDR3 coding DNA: TGTGCCAGTAGTCCCCATCCCCCAGCGGAAGAGACCCAGTACTTC.